This T cell receptor beta chain is from a study of shared clonotypes between healthy human individuals. Whole-study context: Three plates each covered CD4 naive and memory; CD8 naive two, CD8 memory one.

The CDR3 runs to 17 residues. Germline trimming cut 0 bases from V and 1 base from J; bases unmatched to any gene: 6. Germline CDR1 SGDLS, CDR2 YYNGEE. Assay execution took place at the deep level. The DNA input per sorted-subset replicate PCR was 200 to 250 ng, corresponding to tens of thousands of T cell genomes. Measured with immunoSEQ multiplex PCR; TCRdb has only the in-frame clones, and not every one. The sample consists of roughly 1,800,000 clones, 85% to 95% of them appearing once. Terminally differentiated effector memory CD45RA+ cells were excluded by CCR7 positive selection of CD45RO-negative cells.

This chain joins TRBV9 and TRBJ2-5, with 10 bases matching TRBD2. Sequencing input: naive CD8+ T cells sorted from blood. The origin of this receptor is a man between 18 and 35 years old in good health. The CDR3 protein is CASSVAGKREGQETQYF. CDR3 bases: TGTGCCAGCAGCGTAGCAGGGAAGCGGGAGGGCCAAGAGACCCAGTACTTC.